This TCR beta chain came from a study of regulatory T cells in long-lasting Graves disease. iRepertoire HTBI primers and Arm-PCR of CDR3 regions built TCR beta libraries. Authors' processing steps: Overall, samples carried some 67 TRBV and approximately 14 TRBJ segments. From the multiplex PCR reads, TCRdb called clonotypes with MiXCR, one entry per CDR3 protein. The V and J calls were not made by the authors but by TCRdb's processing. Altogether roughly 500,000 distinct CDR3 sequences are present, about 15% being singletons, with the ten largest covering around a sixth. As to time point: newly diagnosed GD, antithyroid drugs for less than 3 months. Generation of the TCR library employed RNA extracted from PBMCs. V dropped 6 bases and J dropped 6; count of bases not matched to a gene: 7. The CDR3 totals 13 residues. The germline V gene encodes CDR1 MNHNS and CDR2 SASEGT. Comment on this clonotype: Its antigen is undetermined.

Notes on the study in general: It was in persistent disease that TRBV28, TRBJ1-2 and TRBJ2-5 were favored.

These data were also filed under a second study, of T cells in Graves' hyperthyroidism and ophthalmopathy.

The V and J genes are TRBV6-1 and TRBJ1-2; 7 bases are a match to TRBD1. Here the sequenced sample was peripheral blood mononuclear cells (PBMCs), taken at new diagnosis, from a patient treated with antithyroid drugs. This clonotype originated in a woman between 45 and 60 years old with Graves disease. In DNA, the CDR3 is TGTGCCAGCAGCCTCCGACAGGGAAATGGCTACACCTTC. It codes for CASSLRQGNGYTF.